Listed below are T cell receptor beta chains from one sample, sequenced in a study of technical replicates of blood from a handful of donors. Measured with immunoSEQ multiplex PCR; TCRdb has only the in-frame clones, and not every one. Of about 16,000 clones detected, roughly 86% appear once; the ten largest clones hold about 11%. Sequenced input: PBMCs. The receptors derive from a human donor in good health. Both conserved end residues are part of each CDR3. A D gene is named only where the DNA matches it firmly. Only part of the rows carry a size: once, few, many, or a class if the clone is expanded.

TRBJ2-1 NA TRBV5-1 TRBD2 CASSSSGGYNEQFF TGCGCCAGCAGCTCTAGCGGAGGGTACAATGAGCAGTTCTTC
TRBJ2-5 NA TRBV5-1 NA CASSLDTQETQYF TGCGCCAGCAGCTTGGACACACAAGAGACCCAGTACTTC
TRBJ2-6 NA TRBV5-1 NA CASSLVTGFSGANVLTF TGCGCCAGCAGCTTGGTCACAGGGTTCTCTGGGGCCAACGTCCTGACTTTC
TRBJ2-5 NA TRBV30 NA CAWTESWDSPTETQYF TGTGCCTGGACCGAAAGTTGGGACTCACCTACAGAGACCCAGTACTTC
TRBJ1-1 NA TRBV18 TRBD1 CASSLATGGRMNTEAFF TGTGCCAGCTCACTAGCCACAGGGGGCCGGATGAACACTGAAGCTTTCTTT
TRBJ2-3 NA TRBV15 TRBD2 CATSRDLILAGGTDTQYF TGTGCCACCAGCAGAGACCTCATACTAGCGGGTGGCACAGATACGCAGTATTTT
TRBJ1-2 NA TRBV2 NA CASSERGWSGYTF TGTGCCAGCAGTGAACGGGGGTGGAGTGGCTACACCTTC
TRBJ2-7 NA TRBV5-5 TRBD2 CASSLGTSGYEQYF TGTGCCAGCAGCTTAGGAACTAGCGGCTACGAGCAGTACTTC
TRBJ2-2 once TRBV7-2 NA CASSSSDTGELFF TGTGCCAGCAGCTCCTCCGACACCGGGGAGCTGTTTTTT
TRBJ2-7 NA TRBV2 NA CASSERPGRSVDEQYF TGTGCCAGCAGTGAACGTCCCGGAAGGAGTGTCGACGAGCAGTACTTC
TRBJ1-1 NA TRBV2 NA CAREIMNTEAFF TGTGCCAGGGAGATCATGAACACTGAAGCTTTCTTT
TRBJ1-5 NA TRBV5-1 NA CASSGGDNQPQHF TGCGCCAGCAGCGGGGGGGACAATCAGCCCCAGCATTTT
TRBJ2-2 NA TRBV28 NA CASSLMGQHANTGELFF TGTGCCAGCAGTTTGATGGGCCAGCACGCGAACACCGGGGAGCTGTTTTTT
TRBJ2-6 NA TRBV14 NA CASGPPTGIPGANVLTF TGTGCCAGCGGTCCACCGACAGGAATCCCTGGGGCCAACGTCCTGACTTTC
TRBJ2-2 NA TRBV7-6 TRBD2 CASSLVALAGAGTGELFF TGTGCCAGCAGCTTAGTAGCCCTAGCGGGAGCAGGGACCGGGGAGCTGTTTTTT
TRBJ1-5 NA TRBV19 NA CASSIDRAARQPQHF TGTGCCAGTAGTATAGACAGGGCGGCCCGGCAGCCCCAGCATTTT
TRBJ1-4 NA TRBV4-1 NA CASSHGDSNEKLFF TGCGCCAGCAGCCACGGGGACTCTAATGAAAAACTGTTTTTT
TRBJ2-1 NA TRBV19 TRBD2 CASSIVRGASGYNEQFF TGTGCCAGTAGTATAGTGCGGGGGGCTAGCGGTTACAATGAGCAGTTCTTC
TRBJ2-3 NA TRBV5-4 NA CASSELLDSSTDTQYF TGTGCCAGCAGCGAATTATTGGACTCATCCACAGATACGCAGTATTTT
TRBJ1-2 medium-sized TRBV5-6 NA CASSFGGPLIDYTF TGTGCCAGCAGCTTTGGCGGTCCCCTGATTGACTACACCTTC
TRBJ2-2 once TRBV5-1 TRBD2 CASRLAGNTGELFF TGCGCCAGCCGACTAGCGGGGAACACCGGGGAGCTGTTTTTT
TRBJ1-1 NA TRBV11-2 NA CASSLEGRANTEAFF TGTGCCAGCAGCTTAGAGGGGAGAGCGAACACTGAAGCTTTCTTT
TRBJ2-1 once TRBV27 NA CASSLSWTANEQFF TGTGCCAGCAGTTTATCTTGGACAGCCAATGAGCAGTTCTTC
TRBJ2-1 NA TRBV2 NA CASSARSEQFF TGTGCCAGCTCTGCTAGGAGTGAGCAGTTCTTC
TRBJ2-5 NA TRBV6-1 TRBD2 CASSDVSSSGRVGLTETQYF TGTGCCAGCAGTGATGTAAGTTCCAGCGGGAGGGTCGGACTTACCGAGACCCAGTACTTC
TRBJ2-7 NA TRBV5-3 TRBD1 CARSLACDRGVYEQYF TGTGCCAGAAGCTTGGCGTGTGACAGGGGAGTCTACGAGCAGTACTTC
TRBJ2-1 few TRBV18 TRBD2 CASSPGTSGSNEQFF TGTGCCAGCTCACCTGGGACTAGCGGGAGTAATGAGCAGTTCTTC
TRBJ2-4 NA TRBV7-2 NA CASSLQGLIAKNIQYF TGTGCCAGCAGCTTACAGGGCCTCATTGCCAAAAACATTCAGTACTTC
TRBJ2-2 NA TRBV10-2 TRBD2 CASRSPAGGPTGELFF TGCGCCAGCAGAAGTCCGGCGGGAGGGCCTACCGGGGAGCTGTTTTTT
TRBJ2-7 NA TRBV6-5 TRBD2 CASSYITSGNYEQYF TGTGCCAGCAGTTACATCACTAGCGGTAACTACGAGCAGTACTTC
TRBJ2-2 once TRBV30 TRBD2 CAWKGTSGTSGGNTGELFF TGTGCCTGGAAAGGGACTAGCGGCACCTCTGGGGGGAACACCGGGGAGCTGTTTTTT
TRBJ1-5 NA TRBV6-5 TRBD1 CASSSGQGDQPQHF TGTGCCAGCAGTTCGGGACAGGGTGATCAGCCCCAGCATTTT
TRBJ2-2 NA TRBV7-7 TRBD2 CASSPLGGSGGGELFF TGTGCCAGCAGCCCCCTTGGCGGGAGTGGGGGCGGGGAGCTGTTTTTT
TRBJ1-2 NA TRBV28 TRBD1 CASSLQGGGYGYTF TGTGCCAGCAGTTTACAAGGGGGCGGGTATGGCTACACCTTC
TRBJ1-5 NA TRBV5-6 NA CASSLRSARGRNQPQHF TGTGCCAGCAGCTTGAGATCCGCCAGGGGTCGCAATCAGCCCCAGCATTTT
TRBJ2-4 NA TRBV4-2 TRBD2 CASSQGGAGEQNIQYF TGTGCCAGCAGCCAAGGAGGAGCGGGAGAGCAAAACATTCAGTACTTC